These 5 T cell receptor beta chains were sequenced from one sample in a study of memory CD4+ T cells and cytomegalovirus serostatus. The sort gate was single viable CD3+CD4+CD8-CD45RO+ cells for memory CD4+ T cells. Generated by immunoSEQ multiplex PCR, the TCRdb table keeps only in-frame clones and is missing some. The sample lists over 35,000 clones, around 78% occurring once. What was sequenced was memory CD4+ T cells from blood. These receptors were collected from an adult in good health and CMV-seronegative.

The DNA for the CDR3 is TGTGCCAGCAGCCCAGGGCGGACAAGCTCCTACGAGCAGTACTTC. As protein: CASSPGRTSSYEQYF. The chain carries TRBV5-6 and TRBJ2-7, with D maybe TRBD1 (5 bases). Trimming pared 4 bases from V and 0 bases from J, leaving 14 bases between. The CDR3 covers 15 residues. Germline V lookup: CDR1 SGHDT, CDR2 YYEEEE.

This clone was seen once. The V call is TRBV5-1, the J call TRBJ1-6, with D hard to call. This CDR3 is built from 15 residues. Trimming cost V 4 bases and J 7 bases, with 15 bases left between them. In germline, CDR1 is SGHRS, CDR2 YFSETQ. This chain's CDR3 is CASSPVLSRNSPLHF. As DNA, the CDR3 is TGCGCCAGCAGCCCCGTCCTTAGCAGAAATTCACCCCTCCACTTT.

For the CDR3, the DNA is TGTGCCATCAGTGAAGGATTTACGTTCGGGGGATCTAACACTGAAGCTTTCTTT. Amino acids: CAISEGFTFGGSNTEAFF. V usage is TRBV10-3 and J usage is TRBJ1-1; D might be TRBD1 (5 bases). The V gene's germline CDR1 is ENHRY and CDR2 SYGVKD. The CDR3 spans 18 residues. Between the trimmed V and J ends, which lost 3 bases and 2 bases, there was a span of 22 bases.

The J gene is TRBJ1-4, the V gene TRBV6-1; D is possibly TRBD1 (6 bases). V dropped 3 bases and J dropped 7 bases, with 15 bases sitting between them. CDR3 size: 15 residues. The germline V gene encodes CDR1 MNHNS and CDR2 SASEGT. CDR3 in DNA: TGTGCCAGCAGTGATACAGGGCGTGGGGGTGAAAAACTGTTTTTT. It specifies CASSDTGRGGEKLFF.

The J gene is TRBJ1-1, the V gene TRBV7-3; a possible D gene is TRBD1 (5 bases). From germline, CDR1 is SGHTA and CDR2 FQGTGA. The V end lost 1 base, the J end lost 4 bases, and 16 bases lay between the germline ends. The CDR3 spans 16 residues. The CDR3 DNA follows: TGTGCCAGCAGCTTAATAGGTGGGGGTGGCAGCACTGAAGCTTTCTTT. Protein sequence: CASSLIGGGGSTEAFF.